These T cell receptor beta chains were read from a single sample in a study of beta chain features in type 1 diabetes. Sequenced by immunoSEQ multiplex PCR; TCRdb stores in-frame clones only, minus some. The repertoire holds under 150,000 clones, about 18% seen once, with around 2.7% in the top ten. Sequenced input: central memory CD4+ T cells from blood. The receptors here all came from a man between 18 and 35 years old with type 1 diabetes. Each CDR3 is given with its conserved first and last residue. Each record gives: V gene, clone size, CDR3 length, J gene, CDR3 protein. Expanded clones get a size class; other rows say once, few or many, or leave the size out.

TRBV4-3	many	17	TRBJ1-4	CASSQPKGQGKVEKLFF
TRBV10-3	many	14	TRBJ2-7	CAISRELTESEQYF
TRBV7-2	NA	12	TRBJ1-2	CASSLRANGYTF
TRBV7-2	many	12	TRBJ2-5	CASSQTRSAQYF
TRBV29-1	few	13	TRBJ2-7	CSVTGQASYEQYF
TRBV18	NA	15	TRBJ2-3	CASSPDYLATDTQYF
TRBV13	NA	16	TRBJ2-5	CASSSYSGPREETQYF
TRBV6-5	NA	14	TRBJ2-2	CASSYSPNTGELFF
TRBV7-2	NA	14	TRBJ2-7	CASSPGTYSYEQYF
TRBV4-1	many	13	TRBJ2-1	CASSQDWYNEQFF
TRBV6-5	few	16	TRBJ2-3	CASSYSAAASTDTQYF
TRBV20-1	few	11	TRBJ1-2	CSAAQIYGYTF
TRBV11-2	few	16	TRBJ2-3	CASSLGFRVRADTQYF
TRBV7-2	NA	15	TRBJ2-7	CASSLGTSGSYEQYF
TRBV27	NA	17	TRBJ2-4	CASSPRFGGAAKNIQYF
TRBV29-1	once	12	TRBJ1-5	CSARGSGQPQHF
TRBV7-2	NA	15	TRBJ1-2	CASSPQEGNLIGYTF
TRBV6-6	NA	12	TRBJ1-1	CASSQMNTEAFF
TRBV29-1	few	14	TRBJ2-5	CSVEGSSVAETQYF
TRBV4-1	NA	15	TRBJ2-3	CASSQGLAGTDTQYF
TRBV4-2	few	14	TRBJ2-7	CASSQERVSYEQYF
TRBV28	few	13	TRBJ1-2	CASSPGQGDGYTF
TRBV29-1	NA	13	TRBJ2-3	CSVRQGRTDTQYF
TRBV19	medium-sized	12	TRBJ1-2	CASSTRNYGYTF
TRBV5-4	NA	15	TRBJ1-4	CASSLNQGGDEKLFF
TRBV7-8	NA	13	TRBJ2-7	CASSLARQSEQYF
TRBV10-3	few	13	TRBJ2-1	CAISDQAGNEQFF
TRBV5-4	NA	13	TRBJ2-3	CASSPTTTDTQYF
TRBV7-3	NA	14	TRBJ2-3	CASSPGTSGDTQYF
TRBV30	NA	14	TRBJ2-5	CAWSVGAGTKTQYF
TRBV18	few	17	TRBJ2-3	CASSPVQLVEGTDTQYF
TRBV6-5	few	14	TRBJ2-7	CASSFSPNSYEQYF
TRBV10-3	NA	15	TRBJ2-1	CAISDLAGGLNEQFF
TRBV2	many	11	TRBJ2-3	CASSVTDTQYF
TRBV27	few	15	TRBJ2-5	CASSRKIAGEETQYF
TRBV2	few	16	TRBJ2-3	CASRLGLAGPADTQYF
TRBV7-2	NA	14	TRBJ1-1	CASSLLGTVGAAFF
TRBV30	many	13	TRBJ2-7	CAWSVILVGEQYF
TRBV9	few	14	TRBJ2-2	CASRTSANTGELFF
TRBV25-1	NA	14	TRBJ1-6	CASSDLTGNSPLHF
TRBV4-2	many	16	TRBJ2-1	CASSQGRDGDYNEQFF
TRBV18	few	14	TRBJ2-1	CASSLGQGYNEQFF
TRBV30	few	13	TRBJ2-3	CAQAQRERDTQYF
TRBV18	few	15	TRBJ2-3	CASSGQQGITDTQYF
TRBV4-3	NA	18	TRBJ1-6	CASSQPHLGHLGRSPLHF
TRBV7-9	few	12	TRBJ2-5	CASNFGGETQYF
TRBV7-2	few	13	TRBJ1-1	CASESRVNTEAFF
TRBV29-1	many	12	TRBJ2-1	CSSESPGNEQFF
TRBV25-1	NA	12	TRBJ1-2	CASSGDLLGYTF
TRBV14	few	17	TRBJ2-1	CASSQTRTSGHYNEQFF
TRBV5-4	NA	15	TRBJ2-1	CASSLTGNSYNEQFF
TRBV9	few	15	TRBJ1-2	CASSASSETGYGYTF
TRBV5-1	few	13	TRBJ1-1	CASSRGTSTEAFF
TRBV4-2	few	15	TRBJ2-7	CASSQEGRLSYEQYF
TRBV7-2	NA	14	TRBJ2-1	CASSSGQDYNEQFF
TRBV6-6	NA	13	TRBJ2-5	CASSFQGGETQYF
TRBV7-2	few	17	TRBJ1-4	CASSLDITGGRREKLFF
TRBV2	few	12	TRBJ1-2	CATCRDNYGYTF
TRBV27	few	16	TRBJ2-1	CASRLPGTGVMHEQFF